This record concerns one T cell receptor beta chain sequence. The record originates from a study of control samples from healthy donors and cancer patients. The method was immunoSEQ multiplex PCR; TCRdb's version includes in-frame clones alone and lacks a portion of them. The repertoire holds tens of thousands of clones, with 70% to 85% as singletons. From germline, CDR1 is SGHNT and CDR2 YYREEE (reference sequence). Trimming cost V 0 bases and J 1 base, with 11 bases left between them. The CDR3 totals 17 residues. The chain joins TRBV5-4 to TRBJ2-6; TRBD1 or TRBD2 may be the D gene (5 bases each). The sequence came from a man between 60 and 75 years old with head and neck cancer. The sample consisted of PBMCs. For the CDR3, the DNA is TGTGCCAGCAGCTTGGGGGGCAGGACTTCTGGGGCCAACGTCCTGACTTTC. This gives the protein CASSLGGRTSGANVLTF.